This paragraph covers one TCR beta chain sequence. This specimen belongs to a study of blood T cell repertoires in COVID-19. Using immunoSEQ multiplex PCR, the repertoire was profiled, and TCRdb retains in-frame clones only, with some absent. The table has about 670,000 clones, more than 80% seen once. The CDR3 covers 15 residues. Trimming cost V 5 bases and J 6 bases; bases outside gene matches: 10. From germline, CDR1 is LNHDA and CDR2 SQIVND (reference sequence). The chain has TRBV19 and TRBJ1-5, with 7 bases fitting TRBD1. The sequencing sample was made of peripheral blood. This receptor was taken from a woman between 18 and 29 years old with acute or convalescent COVID-19. Here the CDR3 reads CASSARQGDSQPQHF. CDR3 bases: TGTGCCAGTAGTGCCAGGCAGGGGGATAGTCAGCCCCAGCATTTT.